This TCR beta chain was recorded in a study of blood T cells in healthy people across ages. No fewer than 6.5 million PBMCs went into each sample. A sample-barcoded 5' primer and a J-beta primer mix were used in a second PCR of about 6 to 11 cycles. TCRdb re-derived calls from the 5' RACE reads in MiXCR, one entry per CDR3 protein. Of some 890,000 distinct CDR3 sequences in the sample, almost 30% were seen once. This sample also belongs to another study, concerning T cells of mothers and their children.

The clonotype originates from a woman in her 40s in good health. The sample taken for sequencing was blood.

CDR3 residues: CASSFNGRENEQYF. CDR3 coding DNA: TGTGCCAGCAGTTTCAACGGCAGGGAGAACGAGCAGTACTTC. This sequence joins TRBV12-3 or TRBV12-4 and TRBJ2-4; D may match TRBD1 or TRBD2 (5 bases each). TRBJ2-7 explains the end of the DNA better; the J call may be wrong. This CDR3 is built from 14 residues.